These 6 T cell receptor beta chains were sequenced from one sample in a study of neoadjuvant nivolumab and ipilimumab in lung cancer. Assay used: immunoSEQ multiplex PCR; TCRdb lists only in-frame clones, some missing. The sample carries roughly 9,900 clones, 81% recorded once. The sample here was peripheral blood, taken before neoadjuvant nivolumab, alone or with ipilimumab. Receptor source: an adult with non-small cell lung cancer.

The rearrangement links TRBV5-1 to TRBJ1-2; D is unresolved. Germline lookup yields CDR1 SGHRS and CDR2 YFSETQ. V gave up 4 bases and J gave up 8 bases, with 21 bases separating them. The CDR3 is made up of 15 amino acids. The CDR3 reads CASSPLAGSERGYTF. The DNA of the CDR3 is TGCGCCAGCAGCCCTCTGGCGGGGTCGGAACGGGGCTACACCTTC. The full variable domain, in which reference TRBV5-1 and TRBJ1-2 provide the parts outside the CDR3, is KAGVTQTPRYLIKTRGQQVTLSCSPISGHRSVSWYQQTPGQGLQFLFEYFSETQRNKGNFPGRFSGRQFSNSRSEMNVSTLELGDSALYLCASSPLAGSERGYTFGSGTRLTVV.

The J gene is TRBJ2-2, the V gene TRBV9; tentative D call: TRBD2 (6 bases). V gave up 3 bases and J gave up 4 bases, with 25 bases separating them. The CDR3 runs 19 residues. The V gene's germline CDR1 is SGDLS and CDR2 YYNGEE. The CDR3 DNA reads as TGTGCCAGCAGCGCCCCGGGACTCCCTACTCGGCGGAGCACCGGGGAGCTGTTTTTT. Amino acid sequence: CASSAPGLPTRRSTGELFF.

The gene calls are TRBV7-9 and TRBJ2-7, with D maybe TRBD1 (5 bases). The CDR3 consists of 13 residues. V was cut by 6 bases and J by 3 bases, with 12 bases left in between. The germline V gene has CDR1 SEHNR and CDR2 FQNEAQ (reference sequence). The CDR3: CASSAETDYEQYF. CDR3 bases: TGTGCCAGCAGTGCCGAGACAGACTACGAGCAGTACTTC.

The V and J genes are TRBV6-1 and TRBJ2-1, with a possible D match to TRBD2 (5 bases). This CDR3 region has 15 residues. V lost 2 bases and J 5 bases, leaving 13 bases between the germline ends. Germline lookup yields CDR1 MNHNS and CDR2 SASEGT. The CDR3 DNA is TGTGCCAGCAGTGAACTGTTAGCGCAACACAATGAGCAGTTCTTC. It specifies CASSELLAQHNEQFF.

The rearrangement uses TRBV27 and TRBJ1-5; no clear D gene. The length of the CDR3 is 13 residues. Germline V lookup: CDR1 MNHEY, CDR2 SMNVEV (reference sequence). The V end was cut by 3 bases, the J end by 4 bases, with 7 bases between. CDR3 sequence reads: CASSFYSNQPQHF. CDR3 coding DNA: TGTGCCAGCAGTTTCTACAGTAATCAGCCCCAGCATTTT.

The chain has TRBV4-1 and TRBJ2-3; 7 positions match TRBD1. Per germline, CDR1 MGHRA and CDR2 YSYEKL. V lost 0 bases and J lost 3; bases outside the gene matches: 6. This CDR3 is built from 16 residues. The DNA of the CDR3 is TGCGCCAGCAGCCAAGACGGGGACAGACCTACAGATACGCAGTATTTT. This gives the protein CASSQDGDRPTDTQYF.